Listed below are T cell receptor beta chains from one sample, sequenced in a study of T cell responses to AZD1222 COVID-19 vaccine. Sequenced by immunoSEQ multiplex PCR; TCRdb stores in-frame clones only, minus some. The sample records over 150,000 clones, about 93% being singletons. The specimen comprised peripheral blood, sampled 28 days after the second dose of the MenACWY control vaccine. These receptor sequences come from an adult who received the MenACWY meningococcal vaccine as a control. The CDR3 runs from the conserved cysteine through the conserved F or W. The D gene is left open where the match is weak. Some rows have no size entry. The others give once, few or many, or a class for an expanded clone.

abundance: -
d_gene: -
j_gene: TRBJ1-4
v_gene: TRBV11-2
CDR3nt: TGTGCCAGCAGCTTAGGGCGGGGGGAAAAACTGTTTTTT
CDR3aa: CASSLGRGEKLFF

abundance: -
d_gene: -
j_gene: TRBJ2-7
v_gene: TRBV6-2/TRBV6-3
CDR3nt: TGTGCCAGCAGTCCGCCGGGGGTAATTGGACAGGTACGAGAGCAGTACTTC
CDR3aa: CASSPPGVIGQVREQYF

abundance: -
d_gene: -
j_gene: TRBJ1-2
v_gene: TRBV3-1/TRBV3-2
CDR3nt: TGTGCCAGCAGCCCATCCCGGACAGAAAACTATGGCTACACCTTC
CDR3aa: CASSPSRTENYGYTF

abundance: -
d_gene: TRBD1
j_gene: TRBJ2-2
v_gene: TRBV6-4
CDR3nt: TGTGCCAGCAGTGACTCTGGCAGGGGGCTTTCAAGGGACACCGGGGAGCTGTTTTTT
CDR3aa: CASSDSGRGLSRDTGELFF

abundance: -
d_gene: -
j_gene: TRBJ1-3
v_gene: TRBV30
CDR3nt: TGTGCCTGGAGTCCCCACGTCACCGGGACATCTGGAAACACCATATATTTT
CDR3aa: CAWSPHVTGTSGNTIYF

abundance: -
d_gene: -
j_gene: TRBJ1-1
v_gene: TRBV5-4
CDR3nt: TGTGCCAGCAGCTTTCGTACCTCCGGGGACACTGAAGCTTTCTTT
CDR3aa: CASSFRTSGDTEAFF

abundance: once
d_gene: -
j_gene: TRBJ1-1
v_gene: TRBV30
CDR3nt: TGTGCCTGGACCGTAGGGACGTTGAACACTGAAGCTTTCTTT
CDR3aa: CAWTVGTLNTEAFF

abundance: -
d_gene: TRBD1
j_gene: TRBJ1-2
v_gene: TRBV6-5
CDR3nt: TGTGCCGGGGACAGGGGGCAATTCGATGGCTACACCTTC
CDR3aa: CAGDRGQFDGYTF

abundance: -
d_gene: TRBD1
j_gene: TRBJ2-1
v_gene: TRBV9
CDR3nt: TGTGCCAGCAGCGTAGTGGGAAGGGACAGGAACAATGAGCAGTTCTTC
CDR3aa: CASSVVGRDRNNEQFF

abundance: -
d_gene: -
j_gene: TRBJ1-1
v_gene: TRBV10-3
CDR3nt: TGTGCCATCAGGGGCCCGGGGGCGAACACTGAAGCTTTCTTT
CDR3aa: CAIRGPGANTEAFF

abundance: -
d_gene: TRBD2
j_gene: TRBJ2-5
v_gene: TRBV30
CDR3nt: TGTGCCTGGCAGACTAGCGGGGGACCGGGGGGGACCCAGTACTTC
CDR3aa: CAWQTSGGPGGTQYF

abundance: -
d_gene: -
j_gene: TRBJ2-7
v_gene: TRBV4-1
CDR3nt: TGCGCCAGCAGCCAAGATCCTATCCTTTCCTACGAGCAGTACTTC
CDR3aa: CASSQDPILSYEQYF

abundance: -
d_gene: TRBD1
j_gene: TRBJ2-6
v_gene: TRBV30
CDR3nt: TGTGCCTCCTTTCGGGGTAACAGGGGGAAAGGGGGGGCCAACGTCCTGACTTTC
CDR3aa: CASFRGNRGKGGANVLTF

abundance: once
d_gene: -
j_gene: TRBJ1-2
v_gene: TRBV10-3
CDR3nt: TGTGCCATCAGCGGGGTTCACGCTAACTATGGCTACACCTTC
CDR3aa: CAISGVHANYGYTF

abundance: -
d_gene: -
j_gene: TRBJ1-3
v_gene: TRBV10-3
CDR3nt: TGTGCCATCAGTGAGACTTCGTTGGGGGGGTATTCTGGAAACACCATATATTTT
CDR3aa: CAISETSLGGYSGNTIYF

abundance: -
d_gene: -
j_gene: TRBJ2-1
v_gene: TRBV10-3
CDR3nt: TGTGCCATCAGTGACCCGGCCGGGGATAATGAGCAGTTCTTC
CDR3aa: CAISDPAGDNEQFF

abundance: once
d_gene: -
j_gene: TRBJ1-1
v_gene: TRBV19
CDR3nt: TGTGCCAGTATCCCCGGGAGGGGCTACACTGAAGCTTTCTTT
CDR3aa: CASIPGRGYTEAFF

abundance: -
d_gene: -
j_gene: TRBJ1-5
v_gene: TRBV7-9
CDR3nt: TGTGCCAGCAGCTTCGATAGCAATCAGCCCCAGCATTTT
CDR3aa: CASSFDSNQPQHF

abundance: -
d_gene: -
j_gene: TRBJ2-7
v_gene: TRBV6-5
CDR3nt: TGTGCCAGCAGTTACAGGAGCTCCTACGAGCAGTACTTC
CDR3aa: CASSYRSSYEQYF

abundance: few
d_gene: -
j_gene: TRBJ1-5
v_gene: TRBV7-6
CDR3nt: TGTGCCACCGGGGCAGGCCACGGGGAGCCCCAGCATTTT
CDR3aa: CATGAGHGEPQHF

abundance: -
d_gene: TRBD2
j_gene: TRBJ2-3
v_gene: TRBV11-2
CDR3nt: TGTGCCAGCAGCTTAGTAAGACTAGCGGGGGTAACGGATACGCAGTATTTT
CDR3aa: CASSLVRLAGVTDTQYF

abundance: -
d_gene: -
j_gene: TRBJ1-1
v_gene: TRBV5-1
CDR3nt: TGCGCCAGCAGCTTGGCCCGGACCGACACTGAAGCTTTCTTT
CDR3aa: CASSLARTDTEAFF

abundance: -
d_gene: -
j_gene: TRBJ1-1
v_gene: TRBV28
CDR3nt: TGTGCCAGCAAGCAGGGCGGTTGGGACACTGAAGCTTTCTTT
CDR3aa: CASKQGGWDTEAFF

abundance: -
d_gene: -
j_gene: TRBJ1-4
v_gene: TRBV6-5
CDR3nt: TGTGCCAGCAGGAGCAGAACAGGAGGGAATGAAAAACTGTTTTTT
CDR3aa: CASRSRTGGNEKLFF

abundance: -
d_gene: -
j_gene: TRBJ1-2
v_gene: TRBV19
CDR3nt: TGTGCCAGTAGTATGTCCAGTGCGAGGGACTATGGCTACACCTTC
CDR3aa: CASSMSSARDYGYTF

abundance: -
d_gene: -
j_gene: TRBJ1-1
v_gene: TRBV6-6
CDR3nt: TGTGCCAGCAGGCGTGGGGTTTCTGAAGCTTTCTTT
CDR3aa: CASRRGVSEAFF

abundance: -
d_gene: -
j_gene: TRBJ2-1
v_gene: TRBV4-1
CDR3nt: TGCGCCAGCAGCCAAGGTCCAGGGAGCTACAATGAGCAGTTCTTC
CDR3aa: CASSQGPGSYNEQFF

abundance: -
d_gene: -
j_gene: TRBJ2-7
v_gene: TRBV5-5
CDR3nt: TGTGCCAGCAGCTTGGTCGGATCCTACGAGCAGTACTTC
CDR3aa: CASSLVGSYEQYF

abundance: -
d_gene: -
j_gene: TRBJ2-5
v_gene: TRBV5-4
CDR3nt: TGTGCCAGCAGCTTCTACCAAGAGACCCAGTACTTC
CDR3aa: CASSFYQETQYF

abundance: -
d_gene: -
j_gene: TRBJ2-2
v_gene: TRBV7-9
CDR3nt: TGTGCCAGCAGCCCGGACAAGTTCGGCGGGGAGCTGTTTTTT
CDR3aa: CASSPDKFGGELFF

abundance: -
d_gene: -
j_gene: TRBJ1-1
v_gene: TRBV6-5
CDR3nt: TGTGCCAGCGGACTTCTTCAGGGGAACACTGAAGCTTTCTTT
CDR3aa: CASGLLQGNTEAFF

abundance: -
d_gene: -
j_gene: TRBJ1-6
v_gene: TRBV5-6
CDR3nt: TGTGCCAGCAGCTTGGCGGGGACATCTCACTTT
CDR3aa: CASSLAGTSHF

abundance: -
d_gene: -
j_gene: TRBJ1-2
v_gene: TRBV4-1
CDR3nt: TGCGCCAGCAGCCAGGGGCGTACAGACCCGGTTGGCTACACCTTC
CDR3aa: CASSQGRTDPVGYTF

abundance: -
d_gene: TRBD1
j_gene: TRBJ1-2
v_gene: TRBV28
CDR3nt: TGTGCCAGCAGTATTCGACAGGGGGGCGGAGGCTACACCTTC
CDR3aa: CASSIRQGGGGYTF

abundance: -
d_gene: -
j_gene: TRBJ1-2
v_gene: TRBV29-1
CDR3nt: TGCAGCGTTGATTCAGAAAACAACTATGGCTACACCTTC
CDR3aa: CSVDSENNYGYTF

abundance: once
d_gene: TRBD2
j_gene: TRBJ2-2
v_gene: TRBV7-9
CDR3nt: TGTGCCAGCAGCCCTACACGAACCTGGGGGGGCACCGGGGAGCTGTTTTTT
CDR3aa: CASSPTRTWGGTGELFF

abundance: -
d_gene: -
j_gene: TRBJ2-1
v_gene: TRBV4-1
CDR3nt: TGCGCCAGCAGCCAAGTAGCTGGTTCCTACAATGAGCAGTTCTTC
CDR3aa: CASSQVAGSYNEQFF

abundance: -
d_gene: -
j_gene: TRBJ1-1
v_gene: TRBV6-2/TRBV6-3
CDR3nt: TGTGCCAGCAGACCTCCGATAGAGTCTGAAGCTTTCTTT
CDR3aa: CASRPPIESEAFF

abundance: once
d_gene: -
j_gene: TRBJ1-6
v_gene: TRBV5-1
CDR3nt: TGCGCCAGCAGCCCGAGGACACTAAATTCACCCCTCCACTTT
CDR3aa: CASSPRTLNSPLHF

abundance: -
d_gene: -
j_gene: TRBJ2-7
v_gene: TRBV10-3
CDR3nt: TGTGCCATCAGTGACGACAGTTACGAGCAGTACTTC
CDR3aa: CAISDDSYEQYF

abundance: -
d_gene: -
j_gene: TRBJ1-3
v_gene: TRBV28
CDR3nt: TGTGCCAGCAGTTTACCTGGACGGGGAAACACCATATATTTT
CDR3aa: CASSLPGRGNTIYF

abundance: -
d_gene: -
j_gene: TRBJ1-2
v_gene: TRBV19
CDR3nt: TGTGCCAGTAGTTCCCACGAGTCGGGGTCCTATGGCTACACCTTC
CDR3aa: CASSSHESGSYGYTF

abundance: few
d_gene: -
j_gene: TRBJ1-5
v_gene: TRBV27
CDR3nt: TGTGCCAGCAGTTCTTGGGGGGCTACTAGCAATCAGCCCCAGCATTTT
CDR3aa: CASSSWGATSNQPQHF

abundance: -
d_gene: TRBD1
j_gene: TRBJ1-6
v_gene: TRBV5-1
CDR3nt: TGCGCCAGCAGCTTGACAGGACAGGAGAATAATTCACCCCTCCACTTT
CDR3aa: CASSLTGQENNSPLHF

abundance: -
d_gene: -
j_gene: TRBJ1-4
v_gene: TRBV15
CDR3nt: TGTGCCACCAGCACTTACAGGGTAGAAAAACTGTTTTTT
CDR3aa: CATSTYRVEKLFF

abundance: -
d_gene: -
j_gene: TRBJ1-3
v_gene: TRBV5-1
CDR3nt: TGCGCCAGCAGCTTGGCTGGGGGGACTGGAAACACCATATATTTT
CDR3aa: CASSLAGGTGNTIYF

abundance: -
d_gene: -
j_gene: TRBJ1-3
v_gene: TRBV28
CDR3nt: TGTGCCACTCAGACAGCGGGGCTCTCTGGAAACACCATATATTTT
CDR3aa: CATQTAGLSGNTIYF

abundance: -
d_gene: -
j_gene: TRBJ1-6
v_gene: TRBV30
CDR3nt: TGTGCCTGGAGTGAACAGGGTGGCAATTCACCCCTCCACTTT
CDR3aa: CAWSEQGGNSPLHF

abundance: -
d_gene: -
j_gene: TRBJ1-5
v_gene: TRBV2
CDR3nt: TGTGCCAGCAGTGAAGGGAGACAGCCCCAGCATTTT
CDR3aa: CASSEGRQPQHF

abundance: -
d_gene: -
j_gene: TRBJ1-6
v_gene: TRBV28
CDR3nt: TGTGCCAGCAGTCAGACTCGATCACCCCTCCACTTT
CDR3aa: CASSQTRSPLHF

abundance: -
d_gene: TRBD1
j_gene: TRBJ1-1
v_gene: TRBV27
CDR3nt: TGTGCCAGCAGCGACAGGGGTGGCACTGAAGCTTTCTTT
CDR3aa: CASSDRGGTEAFF

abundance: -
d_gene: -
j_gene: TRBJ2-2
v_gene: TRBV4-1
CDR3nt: TGCGCCAGCAGCCAAGATCTCCGCGGAACGAACACCGGGGAGCTGTTTTTT
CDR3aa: CASSQDLRGTNTGELFF